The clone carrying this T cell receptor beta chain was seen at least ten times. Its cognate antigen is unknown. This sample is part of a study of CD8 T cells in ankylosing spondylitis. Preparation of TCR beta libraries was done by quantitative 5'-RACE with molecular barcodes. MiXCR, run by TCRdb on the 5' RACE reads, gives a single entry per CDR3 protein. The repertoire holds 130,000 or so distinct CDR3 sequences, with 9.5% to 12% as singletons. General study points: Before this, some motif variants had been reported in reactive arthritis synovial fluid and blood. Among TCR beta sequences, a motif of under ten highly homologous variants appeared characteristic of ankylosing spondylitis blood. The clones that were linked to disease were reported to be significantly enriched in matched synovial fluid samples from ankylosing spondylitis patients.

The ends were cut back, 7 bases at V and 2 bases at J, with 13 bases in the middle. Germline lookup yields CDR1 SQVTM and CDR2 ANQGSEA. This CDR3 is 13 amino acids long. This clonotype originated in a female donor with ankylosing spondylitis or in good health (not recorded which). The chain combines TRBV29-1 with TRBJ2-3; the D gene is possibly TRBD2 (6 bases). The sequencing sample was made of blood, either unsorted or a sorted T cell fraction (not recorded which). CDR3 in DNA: TGCAGCGGGCGGGCGGGATACACAGATACGCAGTATTTT. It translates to CSGRAGYTDTQYF.